This T cell receptor (beta chain) was observed in a study of CD8 T cells in Susac syndrome. On the study more broadly: Fewer than 10 of the sequenced Susac syndrome patients were in remission, and roughly 6 had active disease.

CDR1 and CDR2 (germline): SGHNT, YYREEE (reference sequence). There are 13 residues in the CDR3. Trimming cost V 0 bases and J 8 bases, with 11 bases left between them. General study results and limits: The CD4+ T cell repertoires of Susac syndrome were found to show no clonal expansion.

TEMRA cells were FACS-enriched, unlike CD8+ and CD4+ T cells, which were negatively isolated. Random-hexamer reverse transcription was applied to about 0.45 to 1 ug RNA. Across 54 Vbeta and 13 Jbeta, immunoSEQ multiplex PCR amplified TCR beta CDR3. One entry per CDR3 protein results from TCRdb running MiXCR on the immunoSEQ multiplex PCR reads. The top ten hold roughly 0.15% of the sample, which has about 140,000 distinct CDR3 sequences, 95% seen once. Comments on this clonotype: Its matching antigen is unknown.

This receptor was identified in a human donor with Susac syndrome. The sample taken for sequencing was CD4+ T cells from PBMCs. V usage is TRBV5-4 and J usage is TRBJ1-2, with D maybe TRBD1 (6 bases). CDR3: CASSLDGGRGYTF. In DNA form, the CDR3 reads TGTGCCAGCAGCTTGGATGGGGGGCGCGGCTACACCTTC.